This is a list of T cell receptor beta chains from one sample in a study of siplizumab effects on memory and regulatory T cells. The data were produced by immunoSEQ multiplex PCR, yet TCRdb's version contains in-frame clones alone and is incomplete. The sample has tens of thousands of clones, 88% seen once; the top ten hold around 1.6%. The sequenced material came from Tregs sorted from blood. These receptors all stem from a human donor in good health. CDR3s leave out the opening cysteine and the closing phenylalanine or tryptophan.

CDR3aa: ASSLGDRGHEQY; v_gene: TRBV11-2; len: 12
CDR3aa: ASSPSPNYEQY; v_gene: TRBV18; len: 11
CDR3aa: ASSRLLGQGGSPLH; v_gene: TRBV19; len: 14
CDR3aa: ASSLPGTGANYGYT; v_gene: TRBV5-8; len: 14
CDR3aa: ASSLNMGGRETQY; v_gene: TRBV7-2; len: 13
CDR3aa: ASSVTRGEAF; v_gene: TRBV4-2; len: 10
CDR3aa: ASSDYRHLYEQY; v_gene: TRBV6-4; len: 12
CDR3aa: ASSPRLTSGITGELF; v_gene: TRBV5-1; len: 15
CDR3aa: AWSRQGSGNTIY; v_gene: TRBV30; len: 12
CDR3aa: ASSSRGTAVEAF; v_gene: TRBV2; len: 12
CDR3aa: AWSPHRAAGYT; v_gene: TRBV30; len: 11
CDR3aa: AWTLVRGGAF; v_gene: TRBV30; len: 10
CDR3aa: SVTMGLTYEQY; v_gene: TRBV29-1; len: 11
CDR3aa: ASSPGTSGSTGELF; v_gene: TRBV7-3; len: 14
CDR3aa: ASSLESHSLQF; v_gene: TRBV7-7; len: 11
CDR3aa: ASSQDLRGGELF; v_gene: TRBV14; len: 12
CDR3aa: AISEGVSGNTIY; v_gene: TRBV10-3; len: 12
CDR3aa: ASSSGLAGGWRETQY; v_gene: TRBV7-2; len: 15
CDR3aa: ASSPRLRTLNTEAF; v_gene: TRBV5-5; len: 14
CDR3aa: ASSLEGGRVDEQF; v_gene: TRBV7-8; len: 13
CDR3aa: ASSDPSGRRHNEQF; v_gene: TRBV6-1; len: 14
CDR3aa: ASSLPLAGAEQF; v_gene: TRBV28; len: 12
CDR3aa: ASSRRDRHGYT; v_gene: TRBV7-3; len: 11
CDR3aa: ASSQGVAGGTDTQY; v_gene: TRBV11-3; len: 14
CDR3aa: ASSKTADSNQPQH; v_gene: TRBV19; len: 13
CDR3aa: ASSLEGAKGYT; v_gene: TRBV7-8; len: 11
CDR3aa: ASSPQGWSASDTQY; v_gene: TRBV7-9; len: 14
CDR3aa: ASSEELSQY; v_gene: TRBV2; len: 9
CDR3aa: SVAGTRDTIY; v_gene: TRBV29-1; len: 10
CDR3aa: ASSQEGQGLDTQY; v_gene: TRBV5-1; len: 13
CDR3aa: ASSPQVVSREQY; v_gene: TRBV6-6; len: 12
CDR3aa: ASSRERTGFQPQH; v_gene: TRBV4-1; len: 13
CDR3aa: ASSLDTISYNEQF; v_gene: TRBV5-1; len: 13
CDR3aa: ASSYSWRTGELF; v_gene: TRBV6-5; len: 12
CDR3aa: ATSRGLPGTSFFSEQF; v_gene: TRBV15; len: 16
CDR3aa: ASSLAGAADTQY; v_gene: TRBV7-9; len: 12
CDR3aa: ASSPGTGIPYEQY; v_gene: TRBV5-5; len: 13
CDR3aa: ASSLARGTGYNEQF; v_gene: TRBV5-1; len: 14
CDR3aa: ASSQDIGARGANVLT; v_gene: TRBV4-2; len: 15
CDR3aa: ASNPGYQETQY; v_gene: TRBV6-1; len: 11
CDR3aa: ASSFSLAANNEQF; v_gene: TRBV27; len: 13
CDR3aa: ASSPGTSGANTEAF; v_gene: TRBV18; len: 14
CDR3aa: ASSHGLTGRNIQY; v_gene: TRBV4-1; len: 13
CDR3aa: ASSRTGVEAEAF; v_gene: TRBV5-4; len: 12
CDR3aa: ASSQERGSYQETQY; v_gene: TRBV4-1; len: 14
CDR3aa: ASRWGRGEKLF; v_gene: TRBV28; len: 11